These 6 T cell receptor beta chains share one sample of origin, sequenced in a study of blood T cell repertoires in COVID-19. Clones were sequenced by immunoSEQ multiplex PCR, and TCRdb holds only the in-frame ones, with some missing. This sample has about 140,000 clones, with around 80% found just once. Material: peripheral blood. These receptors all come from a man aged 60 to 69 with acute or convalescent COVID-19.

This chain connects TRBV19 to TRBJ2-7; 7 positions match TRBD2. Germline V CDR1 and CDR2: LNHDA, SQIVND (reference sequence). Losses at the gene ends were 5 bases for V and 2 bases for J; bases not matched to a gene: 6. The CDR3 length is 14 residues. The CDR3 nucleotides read TGTGCCAGTAGTCCCCTAGCGGATGCCTACGAGCAGTACTTC. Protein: CASSPLADAYEQYF.

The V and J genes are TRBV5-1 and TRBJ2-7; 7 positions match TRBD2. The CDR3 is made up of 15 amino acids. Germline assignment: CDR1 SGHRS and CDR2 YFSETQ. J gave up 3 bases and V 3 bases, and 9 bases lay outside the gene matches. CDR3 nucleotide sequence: TGCGCCAGCAGCTCTTCTGACGGCGGGAGCTACGAGCAGTACTTC. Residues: CASSSSDGGSYEQYF.

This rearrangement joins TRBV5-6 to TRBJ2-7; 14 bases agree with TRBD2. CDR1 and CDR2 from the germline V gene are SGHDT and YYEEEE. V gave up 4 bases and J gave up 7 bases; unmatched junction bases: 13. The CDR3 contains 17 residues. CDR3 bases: TGTGCCAGCAGCATTCCCGGGACTAGCGGGAGTGCTAGGGAGCAGTACTTC. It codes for CASSIPGTSGSAREQYF.

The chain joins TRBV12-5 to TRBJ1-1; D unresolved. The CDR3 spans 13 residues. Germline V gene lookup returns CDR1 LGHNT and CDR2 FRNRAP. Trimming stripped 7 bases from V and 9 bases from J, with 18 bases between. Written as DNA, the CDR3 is TGTGCTAGTGACCCGCCCACTGGGCCAAAAGCTTTCTTT. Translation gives CASDPPTGPKAFF.

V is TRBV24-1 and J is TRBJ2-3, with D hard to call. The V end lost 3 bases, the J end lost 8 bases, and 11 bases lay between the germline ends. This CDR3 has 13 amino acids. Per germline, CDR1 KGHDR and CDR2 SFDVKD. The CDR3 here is CATSDPQSTTQYF. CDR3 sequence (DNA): TGTGCCACCAGTGATCCACAGTCTACTACGCAGTATTTT.

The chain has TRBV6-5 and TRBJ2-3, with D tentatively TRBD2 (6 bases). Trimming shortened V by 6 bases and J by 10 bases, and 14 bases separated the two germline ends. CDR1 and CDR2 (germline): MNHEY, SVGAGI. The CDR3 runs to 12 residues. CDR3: CASSRLVGSQYF. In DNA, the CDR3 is TGTGCCAGCAGCAGACTAGTCGGATCGCAGTATTTT.